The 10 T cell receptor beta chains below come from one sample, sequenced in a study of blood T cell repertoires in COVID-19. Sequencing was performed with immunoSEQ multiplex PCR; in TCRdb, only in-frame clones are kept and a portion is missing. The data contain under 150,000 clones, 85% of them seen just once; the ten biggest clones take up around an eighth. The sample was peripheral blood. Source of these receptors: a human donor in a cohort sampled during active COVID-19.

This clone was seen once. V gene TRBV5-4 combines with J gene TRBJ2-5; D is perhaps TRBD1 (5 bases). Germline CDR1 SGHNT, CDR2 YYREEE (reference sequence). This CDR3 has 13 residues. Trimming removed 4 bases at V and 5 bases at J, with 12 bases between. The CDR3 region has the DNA TGTGCCAGCAGCCTCAGGGAAGTGGAGACCCAGTACTTC. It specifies CASSLREVETQYF.

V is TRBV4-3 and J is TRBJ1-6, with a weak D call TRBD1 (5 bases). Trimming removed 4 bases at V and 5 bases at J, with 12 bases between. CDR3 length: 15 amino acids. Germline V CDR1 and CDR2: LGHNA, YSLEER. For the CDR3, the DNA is TGCGCCAGCAGCCGGGCCCGGGGGAATAATTCACCCCTCCACTTT. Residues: CASSRARGNNSPLHF.

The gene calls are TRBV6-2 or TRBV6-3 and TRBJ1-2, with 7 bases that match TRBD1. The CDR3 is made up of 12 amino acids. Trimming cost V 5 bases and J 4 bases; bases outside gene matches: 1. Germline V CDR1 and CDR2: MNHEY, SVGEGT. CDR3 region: CASSNRGYGYTF. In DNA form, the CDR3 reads TGTGCCAGCAGTAACAGGGGCTATGGCTACACCTTC.

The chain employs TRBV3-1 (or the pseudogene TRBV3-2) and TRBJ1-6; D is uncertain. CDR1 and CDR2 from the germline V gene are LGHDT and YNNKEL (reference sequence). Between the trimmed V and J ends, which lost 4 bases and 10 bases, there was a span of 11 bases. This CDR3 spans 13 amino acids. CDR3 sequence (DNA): TGTGCCAGCAGCCCCTGGAGAGGGTCACCCCTCCACTTT. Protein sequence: CASSPWRGSPLHF.

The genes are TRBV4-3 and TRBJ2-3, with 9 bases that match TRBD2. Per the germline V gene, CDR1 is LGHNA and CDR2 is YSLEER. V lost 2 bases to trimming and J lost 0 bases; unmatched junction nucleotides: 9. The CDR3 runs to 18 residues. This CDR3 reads CASSQSRGGLGSTDTQYF. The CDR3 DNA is TGCGCCAGCAGCCAATCGCGGGGGGGCCTGGGGAGCACAGATACGCAGTATTTT.

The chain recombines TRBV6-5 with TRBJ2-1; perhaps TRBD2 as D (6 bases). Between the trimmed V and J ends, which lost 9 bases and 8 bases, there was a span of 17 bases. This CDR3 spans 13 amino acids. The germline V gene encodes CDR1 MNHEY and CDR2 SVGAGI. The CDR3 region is CASQNGWRDEQFF. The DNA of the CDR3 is TGTGCCAGTCAGAATGGGTGGAGGGATGAGCAGTTCTTC.

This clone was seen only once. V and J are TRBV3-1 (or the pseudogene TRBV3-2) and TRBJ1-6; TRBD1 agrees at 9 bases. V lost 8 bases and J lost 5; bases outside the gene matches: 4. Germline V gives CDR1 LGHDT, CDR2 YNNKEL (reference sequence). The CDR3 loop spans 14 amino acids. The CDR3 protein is CASAWDRDNSPLHF. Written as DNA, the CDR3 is TGTGCCAGCGCTTGGGACAGGGATAATTCACCCCTCCACTTT.

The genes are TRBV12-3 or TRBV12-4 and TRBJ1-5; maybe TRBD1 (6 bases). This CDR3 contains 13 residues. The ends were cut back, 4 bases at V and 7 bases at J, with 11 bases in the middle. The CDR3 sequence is CASSYREWQPQHF. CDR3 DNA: TGTGCCAGCAGTTACAGGGAATGGCAGCCCCAGCATTTT.

The CDR3 protein is CASSPTGKVVDQPQHF. DNA of the CDR3: TGTGCCAGCAGTCCAACAGGGAAGGTCGTAGATCAGCCCCAGCATTTT. The rearrangement uses TRBV2 and TRBJ1-5, with D perhaps matching TRBD1 (6 bases). With 5 bases removed from V and 5 bases from J, the gap between germline ends came to 19 bases. Germline V gene lookup returns CDR1 SNHLY and CDR2 FYNNEI. This CDR3 comprises 16 residues. Looking up the rest from reference TRBV2 and TRBJ1-5 gives the full variable domain: EPEVTQTPSHQVTQMGQEVILRCVPISNHLYFYWYRQILGQKVEFLVSFYNNEISEKSEIFDDQFSVERPDGSNFTLKIRSTKLEDSAMYFCASSPTGKVVDQPQHFGDGTRLSIL.

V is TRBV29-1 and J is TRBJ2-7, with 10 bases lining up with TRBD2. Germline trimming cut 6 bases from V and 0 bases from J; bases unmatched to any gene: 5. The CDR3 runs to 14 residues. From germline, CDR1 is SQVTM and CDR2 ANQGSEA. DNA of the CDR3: TGCAGCGTGCGAACTAGCGGGGTCTCCTACGAGCAGTACTTC. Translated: CSVRTSGVSYEQYF.